These 18 T cell receptor beta chains share one sample of origin, sequenced in a study of T cells of healthy individuals. A single record per CDR3 protein comes from TCRdb applying MiXCR to the 5' RACE reads. The profile covers tens of thousands of distinct CDR3 sequences, with about 5.5% appearing a single time and roughly 7.1% taken by the ten largest. These receptors all stem from a female donor in good health.

The V and J genes are TRBV6-1 and TRBJ1-1, with D perhaps matching TRBD1 (5 bases). Germline loops: CDR1 MNHNS, CDR2 SASEGT. V lost 7 bases to trimming and J lost 0 bases, with 9 bases between them. This CDR3 comprises 13 residues. The CDR3 DNA reads TGTGCCAGCAAAGACAGAGTGAACACTGAAGCTTTCTTT. Its protein product is CASKDRVNTEAFF.

This clonotype was seen a few times. V is TRBV10-3 and J is TRBJ2-2; D not certain. Looked up from germline, CDR1 is ENHRY and CDR2 is SYGVKD. This CDR3 is built from 15 residues. Between the trimmed V and J ends, which lost 3 bases and 4 bases, there was a span of 12 bases. As DNA, the CDR3 is TGTGCCATCAGTGACTCCGAGGTCGCCACCGGGGAGCTGTTTTTT. Amino acids: CAISDSEVATGELFF.

This clonotype was counted only a few times. The J gene is TRBJ1-2, the V gene TRBV28, with D hard to call. Between the trimmed V and J ends, which lost 3 bases and 5 bases, there was a span of 13 bases. The CDR3 sequence is 14 residues long. Germline V gives CDR1 MDHEN, CDR2 SYDVKM. The CDR3: CASSFKEDRYGYTF. In nucleotides, the CDR3 is TGTGCCAGCAGTTTCAAGGAGGATCGGTATGGCTACACCTTC.

The chain has TRBV29-1 and TRBJ2-5; 9 bases align to TRBD1. Looked up from germline, CDR1 is SQVTM and CDR2 is ANQGSEA. CDR3 length equals 12 residues. V was clipped by 7 bases and J by 3 bases; unmatched bases: 3. CDR3: CSGWTGEETQYF. Here the CDR3 DNA reads TGCAGCGGGTGGACAGGGGAAGAGACCCAGTACTTC.

CDR3 loop: CASSSRLAGANVLTF. As DNA, the CDR3 is TGTGCCAGCAGCTCAAGGTTGGCTGGGGCCAACGTCCTGACTTTC. The genes are TRBV7-2 and TRBJ2-6; D not certain. The germline CDR1 and CDR2 sequences are SGHTA and FQGNSA. The CDR3 is 15 amino acids. V was shortened by 4 bases and J by 2 bases, with 9 bases between the two germline ends.

The V call is TRBV6-2 or TRBV6-3, the J call TRBJ2-1; D is ambiguous. The V and J ends lost 2 bases and 6 bases respectively, with 14 bases between them. Per the germline V gene, CDR1 is MNHEY and CDR2 is SVGEGT. The length of the CDR3 is 15 residues. For the CDR3, the DNA is TGTGCCAGCAGTTACCTGCTTCGCTTGGCCAATGAGCAGTTCTTC. Its translation: CASSYLLRLANEQFF.

This clonotype appeared a few times. The CDR3 loop reads CASFTGSGNNEQFF. Written as DNA, the CDR3 is TGTGCCAGCTTCACCGGCTCGGGGAACAATGAGCAGTTCTTC. J is TRBJ2-1 and V is TRBV18, with D perhaps matching TRBD2 (5 bases). Looked up from germline, CDR1 is KGHSH and CDR2 is LQKENI. V lost 7 bases and J lost 5, with 15 bases in between. The CDR3 is made up of 14 amino acids.

This clonotype has just a few counts. The chain employs TRBV7-8 and TRBJ1-1; 7 bases are a match to TRBD1. The ends lost 5 bases at V and 5 bases at J; junction bases unmatched: 11. The CDR3 is 15 amino acids. Germline CDR1 reads SGHVS; CDR2 reads FQNEAQ. This chain's CDR3 is CASSPARQGGTEAFF. The CDR3 bases are TGTGCCAGCAGCCCGGCGAGACAGGGAGGAACTGAAGCTTTCTTT.

The chain uses TRBV7-2 and TRBJ1-2, with 9 bases identical to TRBD1. V shed 4 bases, J shed 4 bases, and the junction held 10 bases outside the gene matches. This CDR3 comprises 16 residues. CDR1 is SGHTA and CDR2 is FQGNSA in the germline V gene. In nucleotides, the CDR3 is TGTGCCAGCAGCTCCCGTACAGGGGGCGAAGGCTATGGCTACACCTTC. Translated: CASSSRTGGEGYGYTF. The full variable domain, rest sourced from reference TRBV7-2 and TRBJ1-2, is GAGVSQSPSNKVTEKGKDVELRCDPISGHTALYWYRQSLGQGLEFLIYFQGNSAPDKSGLPSDRFSAERTGGSVSTLTIQRTQQEDSAVYLCASSSRTGGEGYGYTFGSGTRLTVV.

The chain uses TRBV5-4 and TRBJ1-1, with D perhaps matching TRBD1 (6 bases). The CDR3 consists of 13 residues. Germline V gene lookup returns CDR1 SGHNT and CDR2 YYREEE (reference sequence). The V gene lost 4 bases and the J gene lost 11 bases, with 18 bases spanning the gap. This CDR3 reads CASSKPGAWLAFF. The CDR3 DNA is TGTGCCAGCAGCAAACCGGGGGCATGGCTCGCTTTCTTT.

This clonotype was counted only a few times. CDR3: CASSLNDQETQYF. The DNA for the CDR3 is TGTGCCAGCAGTTTAAACGATCAAGAGACCCAGTACTTC. The V and J genes are TRBV12-3 or TRBV12-4 and TRBJ2-5; no clear D. The CDR3 is made up of 13 amino acids. Deletions cut 2 bases from V and 2 bases from J, with 6 bases between.

This clonotype occurred a few times. This chain links TRBV5-1 with TRBJ1-1; D not certain. This CDR3 spans 14 amino acids. With 0 bases removed from V and 1 base from J, the gap between germline ends came to 7 bases. CDR1 is SGHRS and CDR2 is YFSETQ in the germline V gene. As DNA, the CDR3 is TGCGCCAGCAGCTTGGCCGGGAGGAACACTGAAGCTTTCTTT. This encodes CASSLAGRNTEAFF. Together with reference TRBV5-1 and TRBJ1-1, the CDR3 gives the full variable domain: KAGVTQTPRYLIKTRGQQVTLSCSPISGHRSVSWYQQTPGQGLQFLFEYFSETQRNKGNFPGRFSGRQFSNSRSEMNVSTLELGDSALYLCASSLAGRNTEAFFGQGTRLTVV.

This clonotype was seen many times. This rearrangement joins TRBV10-3 to TRBJ2-5; the D gene is possibly TRBD2 (6 bases). Trimming shortened V by 4 bases and J by 5 bases, and 11 bases separated the two germline ends. The CDR3 runs 13 residues. CDR1 and CDR2 (germline): ENHRY, SYGVKD. CDR3 loop: CAISGTGGETQYF. CDR3 DNA sequence: TGTGCCATCAGTGGAACCGGAGGGGAGACCCAGTACTTC.

The chain links TRBV5-5 to TRBJ2-3; a weak D match, TRBD2 (5 bases). Germline-derived CDR1 and CDR2 are SGHKS and YYEKEE (reference sequence). Deletions cut 6 bases from V and 6 bases from J, with 14 bases between. This CDR3 has 13 residues. The chain's CDR3 is CASIPILGDTQYF. The CDR3 DNA sequence: TGTGCCAGCATCCCCATACTAGGGGATACGCAGTATTTT.

This clonotype was counted ten times or more. The chain couples TRBV13 to TRBJ2-6, with 7 bases identical to TRBD1. V lost 4 bases and J lost 0; bases outside the gene matches: 12. The CDR3 length is 19 residues. Germline V CDR1 and CDR2: PRHDT, FYEKMQ (reference sequence). This CDR3 is CASSSRWDSESSGANVLTF. DNA of the CDR3: TGTGCCAGCAGCTCTAGGTGGGACAGCGAGAGCTCTGGGGCCAACGTCCTGACTTTC.

DNA of the CDR3: TGTGCCAGCAGCTTAGGCCCGGCATACAGCTACGAGCAGTACTTC. It yields the protein CASSLGPAYSYEQYF. The rearrangement joins TRBV13 to TRBJ2-7; D not resolved. The CDR3 runs to 15 residues. V lost 0 bases to trimming and J lost 3 bases, with 12 bases between them. From germline, CDR1 is PRHDT and CDR2 FYEKMQ (reference sequence).

This clonotype was recorded at least ten times. This chain links TRBV29-1 with TRBJ2-7, with D possibly called TRBD1 or TRBD2 (6 bases each). The V end lost 5 bases, the J end lost 4 bases, and 15 bases lay between the germline ends. The germline V gene encodes CDR1 SQVTM and CDR2 ANQGSEA. The CDR3 is 13 residues long. The CDR3 region is CSVLPGAQYEQYF. The CDR3 DNA reads TGCAGCGTTCTACCGGGGGCGCAGTACGAGCAGTACTTC.

This clonotype was seen ten or more times. The DNA of the CDR3 is TGTGCCAGCAGCCCCCAGGGAGGAGCTTCCTACGAGCAGTACTTC. It specifies CASSPQGGASYEQYF. The chain uses TRBV7-2 and TRBJ2-7, with a weak D call TRBD2 (6 bases). Germline CDR1 and CDR2: SGHTA and FQGNSA. Between the trimmed V and J ends, which lost 5 bases and 1 base, there was a span of 15 bases. The CDR3 consists of 15 residues.